This T cell receptor (beta chain) was profiled in a study of T cell repertoires in cytomegalovirus infection. Study-wide background: Recently identified HLA-C-restricted CMV epitopes and well-studied HLA-B-restricted CMV epitopes were used by the study. TCR beta signatures that were public indicated CMV infection and matching HLA type.

TCRdb re-called the reads through MiXCR, storing one row per CDR3 protein. The repertoire holds 400,000 to 600,000 distinct CDR3 sequences, with about 44% as singletons. General observations from the study: Cumulative frequency of public TCR beta families picked out carriers of CMV plus the relevant HLA. It was HLA-C-restricted CMV-specific TCR beta clonotypes that dominated the response ex vivo.

The V gene's germline CDR1 is SGHVS and CDR2 FNYEAQ. The CDR3 consists of 16 residues. Trimming at V came to 1 base and at J to 2 bases, leaving 4 bases not matched to a gene. Details on this clonotype: The antigen is unknown.

The source was cultured PBMCs, collected from culture after CMV antigen stimulation. This clonotype was obtained from a human donor in good health (CMV status not recorded). Some clones in this sample may be carry-over from other donors' samples. The V gene is TRBV7-6, the J gene TRBJ2-3; 9 bases are shared with TRBD2. The CDR3 sequence: CASSLDLAGTTDTQYF. CDR3 nucleotide sequence: TGTGCCAGCAGCTTAGATCTAGCGGGGACCACAGATACGCAGTATTTT.